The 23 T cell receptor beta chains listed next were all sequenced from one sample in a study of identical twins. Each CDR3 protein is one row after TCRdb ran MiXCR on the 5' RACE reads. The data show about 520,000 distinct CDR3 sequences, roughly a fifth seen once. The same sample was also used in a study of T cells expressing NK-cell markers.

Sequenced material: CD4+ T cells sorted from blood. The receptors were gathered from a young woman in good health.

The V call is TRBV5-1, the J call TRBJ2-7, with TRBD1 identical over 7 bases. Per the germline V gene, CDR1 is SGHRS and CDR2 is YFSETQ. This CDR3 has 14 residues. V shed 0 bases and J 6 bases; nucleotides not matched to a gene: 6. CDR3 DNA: TGCGCCAGCAGCTTGGGACAGACAGGGAGCGAGCAGTACTTC. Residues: CASSLGQTGSEQYF. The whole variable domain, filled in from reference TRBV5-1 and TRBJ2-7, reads KAGVTQTPRYLIKTRGQQVTLSCSPISGHRSVSWYQQTPGQGLQFLFEYFSETQRNKGNFPGRFSGRQFSNSRSEMNVSTLELGDSALYLCASSLGQTGSEQYFGPGTRLTVT.

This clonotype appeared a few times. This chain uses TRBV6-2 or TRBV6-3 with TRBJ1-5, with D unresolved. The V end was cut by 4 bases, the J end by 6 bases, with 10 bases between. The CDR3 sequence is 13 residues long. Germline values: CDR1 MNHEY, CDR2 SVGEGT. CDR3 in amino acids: CASSFPGGQPQHF. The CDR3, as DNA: TGTGCCAGCAGTTTCCCCGGTGGTCAGCCCCAGCATTTT.

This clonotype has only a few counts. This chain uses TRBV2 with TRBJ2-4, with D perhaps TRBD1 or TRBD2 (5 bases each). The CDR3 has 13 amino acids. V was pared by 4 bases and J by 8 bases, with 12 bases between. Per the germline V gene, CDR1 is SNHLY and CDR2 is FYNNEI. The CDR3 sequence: CASSGYGADIQYF. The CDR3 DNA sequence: TGTGCCAGCAGTGGGTACGGGGCAGACATTCAGTACTTC.

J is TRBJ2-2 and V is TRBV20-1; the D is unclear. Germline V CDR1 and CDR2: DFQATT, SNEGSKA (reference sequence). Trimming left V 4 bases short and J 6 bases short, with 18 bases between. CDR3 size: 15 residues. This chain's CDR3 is CSATVGAHSSGELFF. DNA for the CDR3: TGCAGTGCTACAGTTGGAGCCCACTCCTCCGGGGAGCTGTTTTTT.

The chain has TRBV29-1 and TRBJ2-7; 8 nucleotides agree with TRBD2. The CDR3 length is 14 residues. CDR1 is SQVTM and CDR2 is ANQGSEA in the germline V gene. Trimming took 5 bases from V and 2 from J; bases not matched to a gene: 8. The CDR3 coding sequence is TGCAGCGTTATACCGGGACTAGGAGCCTACGAGCAGTACTTC. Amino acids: CSVIPGLGAYEQYF.

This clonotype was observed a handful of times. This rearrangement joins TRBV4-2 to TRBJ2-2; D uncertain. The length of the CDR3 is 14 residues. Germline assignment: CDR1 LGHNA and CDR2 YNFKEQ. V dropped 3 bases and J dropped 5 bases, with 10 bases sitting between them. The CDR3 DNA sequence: TGTGCCAGCAGCCAGCCCGTTTGGACCGGGGAGCTGTTTTTT. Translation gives CASSQPVWTGELFF.

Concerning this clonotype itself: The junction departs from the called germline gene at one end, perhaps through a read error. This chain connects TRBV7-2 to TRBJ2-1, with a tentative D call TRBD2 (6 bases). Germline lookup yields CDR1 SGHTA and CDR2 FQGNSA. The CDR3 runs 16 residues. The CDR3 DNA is TGTGCCAGCAGCCCCTCTCTAGCGTCCTCCTACAGTGAGCAGTTCTTC. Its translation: CASSPSLASSYSEQFF. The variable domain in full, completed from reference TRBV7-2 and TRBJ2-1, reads GAGVSQSPSNKVTEKGKDVELRCDPISGHTALYWYRQSLGQGLEFLIYFQGNSAPDKSGLPSDRFSAERTGGSVSTLTIQRTQQEDSAVYLCASSPSLASSYSEQFFGPGTRLTVL.

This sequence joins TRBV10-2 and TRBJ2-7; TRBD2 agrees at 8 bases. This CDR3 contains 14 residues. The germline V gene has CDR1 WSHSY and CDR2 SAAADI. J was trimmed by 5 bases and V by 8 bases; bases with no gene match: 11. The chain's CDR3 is CASRKAGVGHEQYF. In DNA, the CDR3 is TGCGCCAGCCGGAAAGCGGGAGTTGGCCACGAGCAGTACTTC.

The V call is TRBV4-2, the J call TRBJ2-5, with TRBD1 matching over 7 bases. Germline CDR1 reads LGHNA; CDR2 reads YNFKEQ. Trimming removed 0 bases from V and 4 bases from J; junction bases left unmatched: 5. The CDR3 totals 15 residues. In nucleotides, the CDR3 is TGTGCCAGCAGCCAAGAACTACCAGGGGGAGAGACCCAGTACTTC. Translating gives CASSQELPGGETQYF.

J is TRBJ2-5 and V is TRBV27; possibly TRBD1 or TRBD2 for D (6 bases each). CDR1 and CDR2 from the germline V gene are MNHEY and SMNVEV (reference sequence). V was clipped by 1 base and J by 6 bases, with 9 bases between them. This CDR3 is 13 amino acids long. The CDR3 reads CASSLWGAKTQYF. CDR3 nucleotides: TGTGCCAGCAGTTTATGGGGGGCCAAGACCCAGTACTTC.

CDR3 loop: CAISESGTWTEAFF. The DNA for the CDR3 is TGTGCCATCAGTGAGAGCGGAACTTGGACTGAAGCTTTCTTT. This chain joins TRBV10-3 and TRBJ1-1; D gene unclear. V gave up 2 bases and J gave up 5 bases, with 12 bases separating them. The CDR3 has 14 residues. Germline loops: CDR1 ENHRY, CDR2 SYGVKD.

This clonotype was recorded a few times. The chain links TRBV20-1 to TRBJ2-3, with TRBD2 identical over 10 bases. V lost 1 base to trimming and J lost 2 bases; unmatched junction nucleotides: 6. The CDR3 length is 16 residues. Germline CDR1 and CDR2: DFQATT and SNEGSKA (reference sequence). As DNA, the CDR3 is TGCAGTGCTAGAGTTCCTAGCGGGGGCTCCACAGATACGCAGTATTTT. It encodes CSARVPSGGSTDTQYF.

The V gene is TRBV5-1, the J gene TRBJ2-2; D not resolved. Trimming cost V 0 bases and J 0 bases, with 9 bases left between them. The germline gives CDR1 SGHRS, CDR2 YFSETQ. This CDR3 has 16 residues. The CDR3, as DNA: TGCGCCAGCAGCTTGGGACCGAGGTCGAACACCGGGGAGCTGTTTTTT. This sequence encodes CASSLGPRSNTGELFF.

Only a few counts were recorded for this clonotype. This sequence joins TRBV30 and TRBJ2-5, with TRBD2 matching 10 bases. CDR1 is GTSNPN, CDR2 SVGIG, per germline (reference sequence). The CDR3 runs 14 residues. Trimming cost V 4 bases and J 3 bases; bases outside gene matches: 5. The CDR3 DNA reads TGTGCCTGGACCCTAGGACTAGCGGAAGAGACCCAGTACTTC. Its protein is CAWTLGLAEETQYF. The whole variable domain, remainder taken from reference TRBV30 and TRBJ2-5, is SQTIHQWPATLVQPVGSPLSLECTVEGTSNPNLYWYRQAAGRGLQLLFYSVGIGQISSEVPQNLSASRPQDRQFILSSKKLLLSDSGFYLCAWTLGLAEETQYFGPGTRLLVL.

The CDR3 is CASSRPPWAEAFF. DNA for the CDR3: TGTGCCAGCAGCCGACCCCCCTGGGCTGAAGCTTTCTTT. The rearrangement uses TRBV27 and TRBJ1-1; D gene uncertain. Germline V lookup: CDR1 MNHEY, CDR2 SMNVEV (reference sequence). The CDR3 has 13 amino acids. With 6 bases removed from V and 6 bases from J, the gap between germline ends came to 14 bases.

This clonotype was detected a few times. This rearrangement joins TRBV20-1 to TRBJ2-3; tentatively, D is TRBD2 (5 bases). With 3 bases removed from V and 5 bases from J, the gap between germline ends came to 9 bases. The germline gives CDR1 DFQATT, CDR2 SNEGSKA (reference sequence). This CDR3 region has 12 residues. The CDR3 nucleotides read TGCAGTGCTAGCGGAAGCGGAGATACGCAGTATTTT. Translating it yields CSASGSGDTQYF.

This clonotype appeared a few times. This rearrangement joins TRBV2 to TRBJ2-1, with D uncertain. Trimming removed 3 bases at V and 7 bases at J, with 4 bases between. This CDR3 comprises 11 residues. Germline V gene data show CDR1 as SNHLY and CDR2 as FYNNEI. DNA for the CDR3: TGTGCCAGCAGTGATGAGAATGAGCAGTTCTTC. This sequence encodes CASSDENEQFF.

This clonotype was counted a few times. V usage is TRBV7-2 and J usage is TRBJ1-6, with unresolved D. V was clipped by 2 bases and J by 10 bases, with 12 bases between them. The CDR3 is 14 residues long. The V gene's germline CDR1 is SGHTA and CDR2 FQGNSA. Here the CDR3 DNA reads TGTGCCAGCAGCTTAATCACGGTAAACTCACCCCTCCACTTT. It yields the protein CASSLITVNSPLHF.

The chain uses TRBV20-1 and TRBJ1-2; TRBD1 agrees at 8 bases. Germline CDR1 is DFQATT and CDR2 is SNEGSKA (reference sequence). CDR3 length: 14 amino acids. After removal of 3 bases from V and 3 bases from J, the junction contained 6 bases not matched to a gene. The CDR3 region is CSASDRTGHYGYTF. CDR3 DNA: TGCAGTGCTAGCGACCGGACAGGGCACTATGGCTACACCTTC.

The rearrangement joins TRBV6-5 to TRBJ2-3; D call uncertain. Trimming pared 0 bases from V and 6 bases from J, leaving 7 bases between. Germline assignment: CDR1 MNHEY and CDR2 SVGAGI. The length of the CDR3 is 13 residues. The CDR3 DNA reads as TGTGCCAGCAGTTACTCTATCGAGGATACGCAGTATTTT. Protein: CASSYSIEDTQYF.

CDR3 nucleotide sequence: TGTGCCAGTAGACAGGGGTCGGGTTTCACAGATACGCAGTATTTT. This codes for CASRQGSGFTDTQYF. The chain uses TRBV19 and TRBJ2-3; 7 positions agree with TRBD1. The V segment lost 6 bases and the J segment 2 bases; nucleotides outside the gene matches: 8. Per the germline V gene, CDR1 is LNHDA and CDR2 is SQIVND (reference sequence). There are 15 residues in the CDR3.

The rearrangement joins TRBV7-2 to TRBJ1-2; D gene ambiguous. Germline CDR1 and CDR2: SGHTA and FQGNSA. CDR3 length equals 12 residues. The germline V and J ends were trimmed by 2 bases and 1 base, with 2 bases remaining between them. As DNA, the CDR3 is TGTGCCAGCAGCTTATATAACTATGGCTACACCTTC. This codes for CASSLYNYGYTF.

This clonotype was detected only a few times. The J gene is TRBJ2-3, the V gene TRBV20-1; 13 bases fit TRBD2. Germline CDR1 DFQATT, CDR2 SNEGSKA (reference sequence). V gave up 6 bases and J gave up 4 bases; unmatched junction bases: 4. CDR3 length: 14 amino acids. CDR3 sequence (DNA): TGCAGTGCCCCGACTAGCGGGGGGTCAGATACGCAGTATTTT. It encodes CSAPTSGGSDTQYF.